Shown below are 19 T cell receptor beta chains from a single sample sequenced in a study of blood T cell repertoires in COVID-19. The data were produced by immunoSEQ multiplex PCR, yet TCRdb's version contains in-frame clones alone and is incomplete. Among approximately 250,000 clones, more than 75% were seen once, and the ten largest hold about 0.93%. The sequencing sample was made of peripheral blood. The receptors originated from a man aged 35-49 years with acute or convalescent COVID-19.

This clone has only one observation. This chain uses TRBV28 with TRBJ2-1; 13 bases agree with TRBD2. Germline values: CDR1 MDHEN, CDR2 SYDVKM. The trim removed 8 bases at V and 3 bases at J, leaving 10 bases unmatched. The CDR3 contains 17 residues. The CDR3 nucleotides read TGTGCCAGCTCCTGGACTAGCGGGGGAGACCTCTACAATGAGCAGTTCTTC. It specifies CASSWTSGGDLYNEQFF.

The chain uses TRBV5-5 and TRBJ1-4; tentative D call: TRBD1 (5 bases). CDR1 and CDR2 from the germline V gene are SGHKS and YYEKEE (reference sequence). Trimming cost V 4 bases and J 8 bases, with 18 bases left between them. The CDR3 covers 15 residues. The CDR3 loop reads CASSAGLSIGEKLFF. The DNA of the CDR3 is TGTGCCAGCAGCGCGGGACTTTCAATCGGGGAAAAACTGTTTTTT.

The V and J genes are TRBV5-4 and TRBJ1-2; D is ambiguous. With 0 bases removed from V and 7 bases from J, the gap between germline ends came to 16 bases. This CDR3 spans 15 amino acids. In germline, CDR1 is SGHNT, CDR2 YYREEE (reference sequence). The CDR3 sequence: CASSLANSRVAGYTF. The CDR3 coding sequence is TGTGCCAGCAGCTTGGCCAACTCGCGGGTGGCTGGCTACACCTTC.

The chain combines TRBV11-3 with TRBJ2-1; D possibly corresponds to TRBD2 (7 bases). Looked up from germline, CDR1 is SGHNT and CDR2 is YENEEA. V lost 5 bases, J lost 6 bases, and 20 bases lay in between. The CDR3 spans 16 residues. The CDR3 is CASSTPKGGMGNEQFF. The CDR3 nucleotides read TGTGCCAGCAGCACACCCAAGGGGGGGATGGGCAATGAGCAGTTCTTC.

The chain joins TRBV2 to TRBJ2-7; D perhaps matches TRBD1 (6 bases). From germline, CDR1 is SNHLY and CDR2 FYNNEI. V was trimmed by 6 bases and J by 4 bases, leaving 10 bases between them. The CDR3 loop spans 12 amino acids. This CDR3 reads CASSPGQYEQYF. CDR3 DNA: TGTGCCAGCAGCCCAGGACAGTACGAGCAGTACTTC.

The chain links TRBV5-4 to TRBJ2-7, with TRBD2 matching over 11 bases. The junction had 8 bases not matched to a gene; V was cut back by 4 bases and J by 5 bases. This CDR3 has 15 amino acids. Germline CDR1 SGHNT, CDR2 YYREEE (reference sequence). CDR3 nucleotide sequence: TGTGCCAGCAGCCCCAGACTAGCGGGACGGGACGAGCAGTACTTC. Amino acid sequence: CASSPRLAGRDEQYF. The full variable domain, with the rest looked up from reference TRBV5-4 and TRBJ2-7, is ETGVTQSPTHLIKTRGQQVTLRCSSQSGHNTVSWYQQALGQGPQFIFQYYREEENGRGNFPPRFSGLQFPNYSSELNVNALELDDSALYLCASSPRLAGRDEQYFGPGTRLTVT.

In DNA form, the CDR3 reads TGTGCCTGGAGTCCCATTAAGGGACACAATAGCAATCAGCCCCAGCATTTT. Its protein is CAWSPIKGHNSNQPQHF. The rearrangement links TRBV30 to TRBJ1-5, with D possibly TRBD1 on 6 matching bases. From germline, CDR1 is GTSNPN and CDR2 SVGIG (reference sequence). This CDR3 is built from 17 residues. Trimming removed 2 bases at V and 0 bases at J, with 17 bases between. Complete variable domain (other parts from reference TRBV30 and TRBJ1-5): SQTIHQWPATLVQPVGSPLSLECTVEGTSNPNLYWYRQAAGRGLQLLFYSVGIGQISSEVPQNLSASRPQDRQFILSSKKLLLSDSGFYLCAWSPIKGHNSNQPQHFGDGTRLSIL.

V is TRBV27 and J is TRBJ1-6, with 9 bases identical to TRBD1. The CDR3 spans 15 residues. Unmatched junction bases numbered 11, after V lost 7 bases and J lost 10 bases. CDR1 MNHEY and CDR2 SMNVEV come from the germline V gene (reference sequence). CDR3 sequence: CASTESGQGRSPLHF. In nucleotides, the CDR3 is TGTGCCAGCACCGAGTCGGGACAGGGTCGGTCACCCCTCCACTTT.

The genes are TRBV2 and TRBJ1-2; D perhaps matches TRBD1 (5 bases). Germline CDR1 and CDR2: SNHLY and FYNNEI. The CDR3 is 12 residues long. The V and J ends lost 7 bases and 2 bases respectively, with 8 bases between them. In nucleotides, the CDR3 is TGTGCCAGCAATAACAGGAACTATGGCTACACCTTC. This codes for CASNNRNYGYTF.

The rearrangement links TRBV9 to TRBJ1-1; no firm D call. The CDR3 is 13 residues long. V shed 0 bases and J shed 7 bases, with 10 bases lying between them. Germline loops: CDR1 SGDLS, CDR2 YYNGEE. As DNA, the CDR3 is TGTGCCAGCAGCGTAGGTAGAGGTGATGAAGCTTTCTTT. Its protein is CASSVGRGDEAFF.

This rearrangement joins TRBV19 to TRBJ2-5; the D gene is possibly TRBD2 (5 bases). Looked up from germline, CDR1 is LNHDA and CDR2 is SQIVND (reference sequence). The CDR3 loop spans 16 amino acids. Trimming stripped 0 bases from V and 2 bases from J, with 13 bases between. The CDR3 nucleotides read TGTGCCAGTAGTATAGATAGGTCGGGGAATCAAGAGACCCAGTACTTC. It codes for CASSIDRSGNQETQYF.

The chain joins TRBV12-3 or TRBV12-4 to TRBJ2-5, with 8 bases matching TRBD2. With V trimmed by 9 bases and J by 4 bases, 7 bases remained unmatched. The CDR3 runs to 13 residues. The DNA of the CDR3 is TGTGCCAGTGCCGGGACTAGTGGAGAGACCCAGTACTTC. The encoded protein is CASAGTSGETQYF.

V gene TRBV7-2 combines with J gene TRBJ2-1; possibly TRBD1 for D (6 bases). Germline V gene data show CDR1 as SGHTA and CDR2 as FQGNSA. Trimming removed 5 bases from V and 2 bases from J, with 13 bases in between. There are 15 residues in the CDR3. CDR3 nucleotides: TGTGCCAGCAGCCCACAGGGACCACCCTACAATGAGCAGTTCTTC. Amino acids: CASSPQGPPYNEQFF.

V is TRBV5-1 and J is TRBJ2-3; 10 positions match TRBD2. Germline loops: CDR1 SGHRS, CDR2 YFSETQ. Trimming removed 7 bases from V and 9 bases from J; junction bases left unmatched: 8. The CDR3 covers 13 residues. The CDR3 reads CASFPPSGGTQYF. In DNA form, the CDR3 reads TGCGCCAGCTTTCCGCCTAGCGGGGGAACGCAGTATTTT.

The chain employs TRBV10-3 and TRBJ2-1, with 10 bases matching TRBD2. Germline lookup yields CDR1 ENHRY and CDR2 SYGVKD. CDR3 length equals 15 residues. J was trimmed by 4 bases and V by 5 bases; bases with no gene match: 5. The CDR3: CAISLLAGLYNEQFF. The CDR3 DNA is TGTGCCATCAGTTTACTAGCGGGGCTGTACAATGAGCAGTTCTTC.

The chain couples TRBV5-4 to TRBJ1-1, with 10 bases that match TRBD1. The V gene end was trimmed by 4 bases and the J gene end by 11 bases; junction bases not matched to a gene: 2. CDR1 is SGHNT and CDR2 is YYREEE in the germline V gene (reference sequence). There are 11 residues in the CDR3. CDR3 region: CASSGQGVAFF. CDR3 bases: TGTGCCAGCAGCGGACAGGGGGTCGCTTTCTTT.

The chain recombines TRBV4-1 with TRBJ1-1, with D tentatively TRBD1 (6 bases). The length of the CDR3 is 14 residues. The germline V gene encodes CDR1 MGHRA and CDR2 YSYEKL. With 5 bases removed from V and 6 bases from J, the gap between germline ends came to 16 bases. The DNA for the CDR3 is TGCGCCAGCAGCAAGGGAGCCAGGGGCGCTGAAGCTTTCTTT. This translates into CASSKGARGAEAFF.

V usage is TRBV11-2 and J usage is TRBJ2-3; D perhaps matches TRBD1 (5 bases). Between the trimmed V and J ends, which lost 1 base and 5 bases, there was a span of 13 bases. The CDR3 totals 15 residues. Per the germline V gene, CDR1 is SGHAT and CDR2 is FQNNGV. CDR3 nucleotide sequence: TGTGCCAGCAGCTTAGGAGTGGGGCCGGGAGATACGCAGTATTTT. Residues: CASSLGVGPGDTQYF.

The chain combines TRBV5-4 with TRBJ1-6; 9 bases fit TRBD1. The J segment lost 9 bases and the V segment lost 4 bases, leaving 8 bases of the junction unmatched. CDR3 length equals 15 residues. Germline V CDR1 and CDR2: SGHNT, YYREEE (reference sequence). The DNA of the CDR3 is TGTGCCAGCAGCCCTAAGACAGGGGGTGGTTCACCCCTCCACTTT. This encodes CASSPKTGGGSPLHF.